A selection of T cell receptor beta chains follows, all from one sample in a study of low-dose radiotherapy and immunotherapy resistance in tumors. In TCRdb, the reads were re-called with MiXCR into one record per CDR3 protein. Found here are under 95,000 distinct CDR3 sequences, around 17% of them singletons; the top ten hold roughly 2.8%. The sample was PBMCs, taken before treatment. Source of these receptors: a male donor with prostate cancer. CDR3s include the opening cysteine and the closing phenylalanine or tryptophan. Fields, in order: J gene, D gene, V gene, clone size, CDR3 protein, CDR3 DNA. The D gene is left open where the match is weak. The size of a clone is reported for some rows only, either as once, few or many, or as a class for expanded clones.

j_gene: TRBJ2-7; d_gene: TRBD1; v_gene: TRBV6-2/TRBV6-3; abundance: many; CDR3aa: CASRSRQGGSYEQYF; CDR3nt: TGTGCCAGCAGATCCAGACAGGGCGGCTCCTACGAGCAGTACTTC
j_gene: TRBJ2-5; d_gene: NA; v_gene: TRBV14; abundance: few; CDR3aa: CASSQDQGRGTQYF; CDR3nt: TGTGCCAGCAGCCAAGACCAGGGGCGCGGGACCCAGTACTTC
j_gene: TRBJ2-3; d_gene: NA; v_gene: TRBV7-2; abundance: many; CDR3aa: CASSWDSTDTQYF; CDR3nt: TGTGCCAGCAGCTGGGACTCCACAGATACGCAGTATTTT
j_gene: TRBJ2-5; d_gene: NA; v_gene: TRBV15; abundance: many; CDR3aa: CATSSRLPSPRYQETQYF; CDR3nt: TGTGCCACCAGCAGCCGCCTTCCTTCTCCGAGGTACCAAGAGACCCAGTACTTC
j_gene: TRBJ2-1; d_gene: NA; v_gene: TRBV6-5; abundance: many; CDR3aa: CASSPMGRGTTTDEQFF; CDR3nt: TGTGCCAGCAGTCCTATGGGGCGGGGGACAACAACTGATGAGCAGTTCTTC
j_gene: TRBJ2-6; d_gene: NA; v_gene: TRBV7-2; abundance: many; CDR3aa: CASSLTSGFTMGGTGANVLTF; CDR3nt: TGTGCCAGCAGCTTAACGTCCGGATTTACAATGGGGGGCACTGGGGCCAACGTCCTGACTTTC
j_gene: TRBJ2-1; d_gene: NA; v_gene: TRBV11-3; abundance: many; CDR3aa: CASGGGPYNEQFF; CDR3nt: TGTGCCAGCGGCGGGGGCCCCTACAATGAGCAGTTCTTC
j_gene: TRBJ2-7; d_gene: TRBD1; v_gene: TRBV29-1; abundance: many; CDR3aa: CSASTGTYEQYF; CDR3nt: TGCAGCGCATCGACAGGGACCTACGAGCAGTACTTC
j_gene: TRBJ2-5; d_gene: NA; v_gene: TRBV20-1; abundance: NA; CDR3aa: CSATDTKRTAQETQYF; CDR3nt: TGCAGTGCTACGGACACTAAAAGGACAGCACAAGAGACCCAGTACTTC
j_gene: TRBJ2-7; d_gene: NA; v_gene: TRBV27; abundance: many; CDR3aa: CASSFGGDGEQYF; CDR3nt: TGTGCCAGCAGTTTTGGAGGTGATGGCGAGCAGTACTTC
j_gene: TRBJ1-2; d_gene: TRBD1; v_gene: TRBV5-1; abundance: many; CDR3aa: CASSLTGQGSYGYTF; CDR3nt: TGCGCCAGCAGCCTTACGGGACAGGGCAGCTATGGCTACACCTTC
j_gene: TRBJ1-5; d_gene: NA; v_gene: TRBV20-1; abundance: many; CDR3aa: CSARGSNQPQHF; CDR3nt: TGCAGTGCTAGAGGTAGCAATCAGCCCCAGCATTTT
j_gene: TRBJ1-1; d_gene: NA; v_gene: TRBV4-1; abundance: many; CDR3aa: CASSRHSNTEAFF; CDR3nt: TGCGCCAGCAGCCGACATTCGAACACTGAAGCTTTCTTT
j_gene: TRBJ2-5; d_gene: TRBD2; v_gene: TRBV7-3; abundance: NA; CDR3aa: CASSQYAGGIEAQYF; CDR3nt: TGTGCCAGCAGCCAATATGCGGGGGGCATTGAGGCCCAGTACTTC
j_gene: TRBJ2-1; d_gene: NA; v_gene: TRBV21-1; abundance: many; CDR3aa: CASSKRDEIHPPYNEQFF; CDR3nt: TGTGCCAGCAGCAAACGGGACGAAATCCATCCCCCCTACAATGAGCAGTTCTTC
j_gene: TRBJ2-7; d_gene: NA; v_gene: TRBV7-2; abundance: many; CDR3aa: CASSFGFSYEQYF; CDR3nt: TGTGCCAGCAGCTTCGGCTTCTCCTACGAGCAGTACTTC
j_gene: TRBJ1-2; d_gene: NA; v_gene: TRBV5-1; abundance: many; CDR3aa: CASSSDGGKAYGYTF; CDR3nt: TGCGCCAGCAGCAGCGACGGAGGAAAGGCCTATGGCTACACCTTC
j_gene: TRBJ2-2; d_gene: TRBD2; v_gene: TRBV9; abundance: many; CDR3aa: CASSAQLATGELFF; CDR3nt: TGTGCCAGCAGCGCCCAACTAGCGACCGGGGAGCTGTTTTTT
j_gene: TRBJ2-3; d_gene: NA; v_gene: TRBV6-6; abundance: many; CDR3aa: CASSYSIQRSGDTQYF; CDR3nt: TGTGCCAGCAGTTACTCTATTCAGCGCTCTGGAGATACGCAGTATTTT
j_gene: TRBJ2-4; d_gene: TRBD1; v_gene: TRBV19; abundance: many; CDR3aa: CASGDRVTKNIQYF; CDR3nt: TGTGCCAGCGGGGACAGGGTTACCAAAAACATTCAGTACTTC
j_gene: TRBJ2-2; d_gene: NA; v_gene: TRBV11-3; abundance: many; CDR3aa: CASSLDGALQSGANTGELFF; CDR3nt: TGTGCCAGCAGCTTAGATGGGGCACTTCAATCAGGGGCTAACACCGGGGAGCTGTTTTTT
j_gene: TRBJ2-7; d_gene: TRBD2; v_gene: TRBV19; abundance: many; CDR3aa: CASSSPGGSSEQYF; CDR3nt: TGTGCCAGCAGCTCCCCGGGGGGTTCGTCCGAGCAGTACTTC
j_gene: TRBJ1-2; d_gene: TRBD1; v_gene: TRBV5-4; abundance: once; CDR3aa: CASSRGDRGTNYGYTF; CDR3nt: TGTGCCAGCAGCCGGGGGGACAGGGGAACTAACTATGGCTACACCTTC
j_gene: TRBJ2-1; d_gene: NA; v_gene: TRBV5-1; abundance: many; CDR3aa: CASSLWPDWGNEQFF; CDR3nt: TGCGCCAGCAGCTTGTGGCCGGATTGGGGCAATGAGCAGTTCTTC
j_gene: TRBJ2-5; d_gene: TRBD2; v_gene: TRBV2; abundance: many; CDR3aa: CASGLSGGGQETQYF; CDR3nt: TGTGCCAGCGGATTGAGCGGGGGAGGTCAAGAGACCCAGTACTTC
j_gene: TRBJ2-1; d_gene: NA; v_gene: TRBV5-1; abundance: NA; CDR3aa: CASSPLGGLYNEQFF; CDR3nt: TGCGCCAGCAGCCCTCTCGGGGGGCTATACAATGAGCAGTTCTTC
j_gene: TRBJ2-2; d_gene: NA; v_gene: TRBV12-3/TRBV12-4; abundance: many; CDR3aa: CASRTTGTGELFF; CDR3nt: TGTGCCAGCAGGACCACAGGGACCGGGGAGCTGTTTTTT
j_gene: TRBJ2-7; d_gene: NA; v_gene: TRBV6-6; abundance: many; CDR3aa: CASSSTRYEQYF; CDR3nt: TGTGCCAGCAGTTCGACTCGCTACGAGCAGTACTTC
j_gene: TRBJ1-2; d_gene: NA; v_gene: TRBV27; abundance: NA; CDR3aa: CASSSTTALSGYTF; CDR3nt: TGTGCCAGCAGTTCAACAACAGCTTTGAGTGGCTACACCTTC
j_gene: TRBJ1-6; d_gene: NA; v_gene: TRBV5-6; abundance: NA; CDR3aa: CASSSGIYNSPLHF; CDR3nt: TGTGCCAGCAGCTCCGGGATCTATAATTCACCCCTCCACTTT
j_gene: TRBJ2-7; d_gene: NA; v_gene: TRBV12-3/TRBV12-4; abundance: many; CDR3aa: CASSFGQFREQYF; CDR3nt: TGTGCCAGCAGTTTTGGGCAGTTCCGCGAGCAGTACTTC
j_gene: TRBJ2-2; d_gene: TRBD1; v_gene: TRBV3-1; abundance: many; CDR3aa: CASSLPGGPGELFF; CDR3nt: TGTGCCAGCAGCCTCCCAGGGGGTCCCGGGGAGCTGTTTTTT
j_gene: TRBJ2-7; d_gene: TRBD1; v_gene: TRBV29-1; abundance: NA; CDR3aa: CSVEEGGLYRGYYEQYF; CDR3nt: TGCAGCGTTGAAGAGGGCGGTTTGTACAGGGGCTACTACGAGCAGTACTTC
j_gene: TRBJ1-5; d_gene: TRBD1; v_gene: TRBV20-1; abundance: NA; CDR3aa: CSASRPQQGVGNQPQHF; CDR3nt: TGCAGTGCTAGTCGCCCCCAACAGGGGGTAGGCAATCAGCCCCAGCATTTT
j_gene: TRBJ2-1; d_gene: TRBD2; v_gene: TRBV7-2; abundance: many; CDR3aa: CASSLRSSGGAGNEQFF; CDR3nt: TGTGCCAGCAGCTTAAGGTCTAGCGGGGGGGCAGGGAATGAGCAGTTCTTC
j_gene: TRBJ2-3; d_gene: NA; v_gene: TRBV7-3; abundance: many; CDR3aa: CASSPDPGTDTQYF; CDR3nt: TGTGCCAGCAGCCCGGACCCTGGAACAGATACGCAGTATTTT
j_gene: TRBJ2-1; d_gene: TRBD1; v_gene: TRBV7-9; abundance: NA; CDR3aa: CASSLEVDRGPGEQFF; CDR3nt: TGTGCCAGCAGCTTAGAGGTTGACAGGGGGCCGGGTGAGCAGTTCTTC